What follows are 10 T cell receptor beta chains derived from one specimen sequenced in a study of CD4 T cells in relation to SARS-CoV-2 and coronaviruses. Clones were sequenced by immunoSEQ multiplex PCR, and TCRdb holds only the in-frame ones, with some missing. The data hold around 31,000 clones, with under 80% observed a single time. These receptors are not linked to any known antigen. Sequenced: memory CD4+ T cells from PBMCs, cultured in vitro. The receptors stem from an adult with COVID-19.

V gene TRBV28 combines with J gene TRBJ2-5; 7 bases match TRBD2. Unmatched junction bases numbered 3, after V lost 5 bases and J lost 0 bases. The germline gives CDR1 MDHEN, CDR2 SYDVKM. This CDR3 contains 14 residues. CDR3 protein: CASSALAYQETQYF. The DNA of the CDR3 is TGTGCCAGCAGTGCACTAGCGTACCAAGAGACCCAGTACTTC.

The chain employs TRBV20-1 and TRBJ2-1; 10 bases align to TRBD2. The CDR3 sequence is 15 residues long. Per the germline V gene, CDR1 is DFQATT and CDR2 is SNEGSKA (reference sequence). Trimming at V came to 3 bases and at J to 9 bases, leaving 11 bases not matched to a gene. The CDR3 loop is CSASGSLAGEVEQFF. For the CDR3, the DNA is TGCAGTGCTAGTGGATCCCTAGCGGGAGAGGTTGAGCAGTTCTTC.

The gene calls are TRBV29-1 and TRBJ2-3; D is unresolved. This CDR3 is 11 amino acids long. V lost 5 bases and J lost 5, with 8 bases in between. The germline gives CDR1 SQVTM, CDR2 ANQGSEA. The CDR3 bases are TGCAGCGTTCTAGTTCTAGATACGCAGTATTTT. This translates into CSVLVLDTQYF.

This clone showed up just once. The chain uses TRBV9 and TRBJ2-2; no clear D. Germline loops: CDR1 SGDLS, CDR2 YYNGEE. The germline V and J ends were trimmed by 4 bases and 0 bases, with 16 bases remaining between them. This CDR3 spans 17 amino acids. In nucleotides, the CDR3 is TGTGCCAGCAGCCTAGGCTATACGTCAGCGAACACCGGGGAGCTGTTTTTT. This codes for CASSLGYTSANTGELFF. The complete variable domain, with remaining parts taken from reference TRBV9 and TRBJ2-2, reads DSGVTQTPKHLITATGQRVTLRCSPRSGDLSVYWYQQSLDQGLQFLIQYYNGEERAKGNILERFSAQQFPDLHSELNLSSLELGDSALYFCASSLGYTSANTGELFFGEGSRLTVL.

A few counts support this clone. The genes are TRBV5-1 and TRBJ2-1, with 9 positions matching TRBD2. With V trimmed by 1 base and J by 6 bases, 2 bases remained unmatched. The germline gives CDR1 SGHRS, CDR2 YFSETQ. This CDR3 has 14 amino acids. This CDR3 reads CASSLKREVNEQFF. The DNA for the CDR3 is TGCGCCAGCAGCTTGAAGCGGGAGGTCAATGAGCAGTTCTTC. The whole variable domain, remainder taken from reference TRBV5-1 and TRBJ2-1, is KAGVTQTPRYLIKTRGQQVTLSCSPISGHRSVSWYQQTPGQGLQFLFEYFSETQRNKGNFPGRFSGRQFSNSRSEMNVSTLELGDSALYLCASSLKREVNEQFFGPGTRLTVL.

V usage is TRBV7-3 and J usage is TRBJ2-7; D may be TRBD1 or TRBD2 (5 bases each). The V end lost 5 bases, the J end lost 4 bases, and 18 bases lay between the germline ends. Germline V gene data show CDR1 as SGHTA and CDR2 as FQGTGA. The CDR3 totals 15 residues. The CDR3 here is CASSPQPGTYYEQYF. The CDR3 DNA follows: TGTGCCAGCAGCCCACAACCCGGGACCTATTACGAGCAGTACTTC.

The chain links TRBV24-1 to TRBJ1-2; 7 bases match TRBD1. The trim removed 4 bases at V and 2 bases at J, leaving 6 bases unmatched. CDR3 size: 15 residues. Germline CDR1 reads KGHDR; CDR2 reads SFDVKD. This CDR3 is CATSDSMTGNYGYTF. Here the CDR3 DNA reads TGTGCCACCAGTGACTCCATGACAGGGAACTATGGCTACACCTTC.

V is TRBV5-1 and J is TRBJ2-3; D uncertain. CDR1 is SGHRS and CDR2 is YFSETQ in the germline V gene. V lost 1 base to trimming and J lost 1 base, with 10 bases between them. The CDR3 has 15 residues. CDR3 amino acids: CASSLSGPGTDTQYF. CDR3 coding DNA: TGCGCCAGCAGCTTGTCCGGGCCCGGCACAGATACGCAGTATTTT. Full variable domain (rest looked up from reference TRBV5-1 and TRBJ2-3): KAGVTQTPRYLIKTRGQQVTLSCSPISGHRSVSWYQQTPGQGLQFLFEYFSETQRNKGNFPGRFSGRQFSNSRSEMNVSTLELGDSALYLCASSLSGPGTDTQYFGPGTRLTVL.

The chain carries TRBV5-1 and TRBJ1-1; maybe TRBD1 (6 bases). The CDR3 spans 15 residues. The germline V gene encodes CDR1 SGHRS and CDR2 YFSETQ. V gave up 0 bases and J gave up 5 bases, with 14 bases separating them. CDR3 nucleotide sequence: TGCGCCAGCAGCTTGGCACAGGGTTATTTTACTGAAGCTTTCTTT. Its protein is CASSLAQGYFTEAFF.

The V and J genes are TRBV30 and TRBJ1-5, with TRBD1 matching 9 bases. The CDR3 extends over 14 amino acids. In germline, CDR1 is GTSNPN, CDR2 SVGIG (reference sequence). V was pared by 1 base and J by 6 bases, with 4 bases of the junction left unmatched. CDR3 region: CAWSDGTGFQPQHF. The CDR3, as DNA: TGTGCCTGGAGTGATGGGACAGGGTTTCAGCCCCAGCATTTT.